One and the same sample provided the 24 T cell receptor beta chains below, sequenced in a study of blood T cell repertoires in COVID-19. This table comes from immunoSEQ multiplex PCR, and its TCRdb copy is limited to in-frame clones, with some not included. The sample includes about 140,000 clones, around nine tenths seen only once; the top ten take around 4.5%. Sequenced input: peripheral blood. These receptors came from a woman aged 40 to 49 with acute or convalescent COVID-19.

The chain has TRBV21-1 and TRBJ2-2; the DNA was not used to check the table's D call, TRBD2. TRBV21-1 is a known pseudogene. The CDR3 runs 16 residues. This CDR3 is CASSKGIAGGPGELFF. For the CDR3, the DNA is TGTGCCAGCAGCAAAGGGATAGCGGGAGGGCCCGGGGAGCTGTTTTTT.

This chain uses TRBV7-9 with TRBJ1-1, with 7 bases identical to TRBD1. Germline CDR1 SEHNR, CDR2 FQNEAQ (reference sequence). The V gene end was trimmed by 5 bases and the J gene end by 8 bases; junction bases not matched to a gene: 5. The CDR3 length is 12 residues. The CDR3 sequence is CASSAGDSEAFF. CDR3 DNA: TGTGCCAGCAGCGCAGGGGACAGCGAAGCTTTCTTT.

The rearrangement links TRBV2 to TRBJ2-7; 10 bases fit TRBD2. V was clipped by 3 bases and J by 3 bases; unmatched bases: 5. CDR3 length equals 15 residues. Germline values: CDR1 SNHLY, CDR2 FYNNEI. CDR3 sequence reads: CASSEFRTSGYEQYF. The DNA of the CDR3 is TGTGCCAGCAGTGAGTTCCGGACTAGCGGCTACGAGCAGTACTTC.

This clone showed up just a few times. The chain joins TRBV9 to TRBJ1-5; 9 positions agree with TRBD1. There are 15 residues in the CDR3. V was pared by 3 bases and J by 4 bases, with 5 bases of the junction left unmatched. The germline CDR1 and CDR2 sequences are SGDLS and YYNGEE. The CDR3 spells CASSGTGGANQPQHF. The CDR3 region has the DNA TGTGCCAGCAGCGGCACAGGGGGCGCAAATCAGCCCCAGCATTTT.

V usage is TRBV11-2 and J usage is TRBJ1-2; TRBD1 is a possible D gene (5 bases). The germline gives CDR1 SGHAT, CDR2 FQNNGV. V was cut by 0 bases and J by 4 bases, with 9 bases left in between. The CDR3 length is 14 residues. Here the CDR3 reads CASSLDVGAYGYTF. CDR3 DNA: TGTGCCAGCAGCTTAGATGTAGGGGCCTATGGCTACACCTTC.

CDR3 amino acids: CATSAGTSGRADTQYF. DNA of the CDR3: TGTGCCACCAGTGCCGGGACTAGCGGGAGAGCAGATACGCAGTATTTT. The chain links TRBV24-1 to TRBJ2-3; 14 positions agree with TRBD2. The germline V gene encodes CDR1 KGHDR and CDR2 SFDVKD. Losses at the gene ends were 5 bases for V and 4 bases for J; bases not matched to a gene: 4. The CDR3 contains 16 residues.

This clone was picked up a small number of times. This chain connects TRBV3-1 (or the pseudogene TRBV3-2) to TRBJ1-1; 8 nucleotides agree with TRBD1. The V segment lost 3 bases and the J segment 10 bases; nucleotides outside the gene matches: 4. The germline V gene has CDR1 LGHDT and CDR2 YNNKEL (reference sequence). This CDR3 spans 12 amino acids. The CDR3 here is CASSQLTGGAFF. Here the CDR3 DNA reads TGTGCCAGCAGCCAGCTAACAGGGGGAGCTTTCTTT.

The rearrangement joins TRBV2 to TRBJ1-2; D is unresolved. Trimming shortened V by 6 bases and J by 6 bases, and 14 bases separated the two germline ends. The germline V gene encodes CDR1 SNHLY and CDR2 FYNNEI. The CDR3 runs 13 residues. The CDR3 here is CASSYMGSDGYTF. DNA for the CDR3: TGTGCCAGCAGCTACATGGGGAGCGATGGCTACACCTTC.

This clone was seen a handful of times. The chain has TRBV5-6 and TRBJ1-1; maybe TRBD1 (6 bases). The CDR3 length is 16 residues. V was clipped by 4 bases and J by 4 bases, with 20 bases between them. CDR1 is SGHDT and CDR2 is YYEEEE in the germline V gene. CDR3 coding DNA: TGTGCCAGCAGCGGGGGCGGTCTAATCTCCCGCACTGAAGCTTTCTTT. Its protein is CASSGGGLISRTEAFF.

The chain couples TRBV5-1 to TRBJ2-7; TRBD1 matches 7 bases. This CDR3 spans 15 amino acids. Germline CDR1 is SGHRS and CDR2 is YFSETQ. With V trimmed by 1 base and J by 2 bases, 6 bases remained unmatched. The CDR3 reads CASSLLGTVAYEQYF. The CDR3 nucleotides read TGCGCCAGCAGCTTGCTCGGGACAGTCGCCTACGAGCAGTACTTC.

The V and J genes are TRBV19 and TRBJ2-7, with TRBD2 identical over 15 bases. Looked up from germline, CDR1 is LNHDA and CDR2 is SQIVND (reference sequence). This CDR3 spans 17 amino acids. V gave up 5 bases and J gave up 4 bases; unmatched junction bases: 9. CDR3 sequence (DNA): TGTGCCAGTAGTGCCCCTGGACTAGCGGGGGGGAGGTACGAGCAGTACTTC. Protein: CASSAPGLAGGRYEQYF.

The rearrangement uses TRBV21-1 and TRBJ2-7; TRBD1 was called by the table and not checked on the DNA. TRBV21-1 is a pseudogene. The CDR3 sequence is 16 residues long. CDR3 residues: CASSNRGTGYSYEQYF. CDR3 in DNA: TGTGCCAGCAGCAACCGAGGGACAGGTTACTCCTACGAGCAGTACTTC.

This rearrangement joins TRBV5-1 to TRBJ1-2; 9 bases match TRBD1. The CDR3 covers 14 residues. The germline V gene has CDR1 SGHRS and CDR2 YFSETQ. The junction had 4 bases not matched to a gene; V was cut back by 0 bases and J by 7 bases. CDR3 in DNA: TGCGCCAGCAGCTTGGGGACAGGGGCCGGTGGCTACACCTTC. Translated: CASSLGTGAGGYTF.

CDR3 sequence (DNA): TGTGCCAGTAGTATACTGGGACAGACTCTCAATCAGCCCCAGCATTTT. Translation: CASSILGQTLNQPQHF. The J gene is TRBJ1-5, the V gene TRBV19; TRBD1 matches 7 bases. The CDR3 is 16 amino acids. The germline V gene encodes CDR1 LNHDA and CDR2 SQIVND (reference sequence). The V and J ends lost 2 bases and 3 bases, in that order; junction bases with no gene match: 7.

The rearrangement joins TRBV3-1 (or the pseudogene TRBV3-2) to TRBJ2-7; 11 bases are shared with TRBD2. The junction had 7 bases not matched to a gene; V was cut back by 4 bases and J by 2 bases. The CDR3 runs 16 residues. CDR1 LGHDT and CDR2 YNNKEL come from the germline V gene (reference sequence). In DNA form, the CDR3 reads TGTGCCAGCAGCCCCCCCTCTAGCGGGGGGACCTACGAGCAGTACTTC. As protein: CASSPPSSGGTYEQYF.

V and J are TRBV28 and TRBJ2-3; tentative D call: TRBD1 (5 bases). V gave up 2 bases and J gave up 3 bases, with 9 bases separating them. Per the germline V gene, CDR1 is MDHEN and CDR2 is SYDVKM. The CDR3 runs 14 residues. CDR3 nucleotides: TGTGCCAGCAGTTTAGGGGCGGCGACAGATACGCAGTATTTT. It yields the protein CASSLGAATDTQYF.

In this sample, this clone turned up a few times. The J gene is TRBJ2-7, the V gene TRBV16; D remains unclear. Germline V CDR1 and CDR2: KGHSY, FQNENV. The CDR3 covers 14 residues. The germline V and J ends were trimmed by 0 bases and 3 bases, with 9 bases remaining between them. The CDR3 region is CASSQSGTIYEQYF. In DNA, the CDR3 is TGTGCCAGCAGCCAATCCGGCACTATCTACGAGCAGTACTTC.

This clone was detected once. This sequence joins TRBV11-2 and TRBJ2-6; no definite D call. In germline, CDR1 is SGHAT, CDR2 FQNNGV. The CDR3 extends over 17 amino acids. Trimming pared 5 bases from V and 0 bases from J, leaving 14 bases between. The CDR3 DNA sequence: TGTGCCAGCAGCATCCAGAGGTACACCTCTGGGGCCAACGTCCTGACTTTC. It yields the protein CASSIQRYTSGANVLTF.

The rearrangement joins TRBV6-5 to TRBJ2-7, with D unresolved. V dropped 4 bases and J dropped 3 bases, with 4 bases sitting between them. The CDR3 consists of 11 residues. Germline-derived CDR1 and CDR2 are MNHEY and SVGAGI. The CDR3 DNA reads as TGTGCCAGCAGTTCCAACTACGAGCAGTACTTC. Protein product: CASSSNYEQYF.

The chain links TRBV28 to TRBJ2-7, with 13 bases lining up with TRBD2. Germline lookup yields CDR1 MDHEN and CDR2 SYDVKM. The V gene end was trimmed by 2 bases and the J gene end by 3 bases; junction bases not matched to a gene: 10. This CDR3 contains 18 residues. The CDR3 DNA is TGTGCCAGCAGTTTAAGTACTAGCGGGAGGGTAAAGGGCTACGAGCAGTACTTC. Its translation: CASSLSTSGRVKGYEQYF. The full variable domain, with the rest looked up from reference TRBV28 and TRBJ2-7, is DVKVTQSSRYLVKRTGEKVFLECVQDMDHENMFWYRQDPGLGLRLIYFSYDVKMKEKGDIPEGYSVSREKKERFSLILESASTNQTSMYLCASSLSTSGRVKGYEQYFGPGTRLTVT.

This chain joins TRBV5-1 and TRBJ1-4; 8 nucleotides match TRBD1. Trimming took 0 bases from V and 0 from J; bases not matched to a gene: 1. The germline CDR1 and CDR2 sequences are SGHRS and YFSETQ. The length of the CDR3 is 16 residues. DNA of the CDR3: TGCGCCAGCAGCTTGGGGGGACAGGCAACTAATGAAAAACTGTTTTTT. This gives the protein CASSLGGQATNEKLFF.

This clone was observed a single time. The chain carries TRBV30 and TRBJ1-1; D ambiguous. The germline CDR1 and CDR2 sequences are GTSNPN and SVGIG (reference sequence). CDR3 length equals 11 residues. This CDR3 is CVGAVNTEAFF. For the CDR3, the DNA is TGTGTGGGAGCTGTGAACACTGAAGCTTTCTTT.

The V call is TRBV7-2, the J call TRBJ1-5, with 8 nucleotides matching TRBD1. Losses at the gene ends were 4 bases for V and 7 bases for J; bases not matched to a gene: 9. CDR3 length equals 15 residues. Germline assignment: CDR1 SGHTA and CDR2 FQGNSA. The CDR3 bases are TGTGCCAGCAGCTCGTACGGGACAGGAGACCAGCCCCAGCATTTT. Translation: CASSSYGTGDQPQHF.

This chain joins TRBV7-9 and TRBJ2-3, with 7 bases fitting TRBD2. Germline CDR1 reads SEHNR; CDR2 reads FQNEAQ (reference sequence). The ends lost 7 bases at V and 3 bases at J; junction bases unmatched: 10. This CDR3 comprises 15 residues. The CDR3 DNA reads TGTGCCAGCACCAGCCCGCGGGGGAGGACAGATACGCAGTATTTT. The encoded protein is CASTSPRGRTDTQYF.